The clone carrying this TCR beta chain has a single count. The multiple sclerosis controls were treatment-naive patients with relapsing-remitting disease that was stable or active. The germline CDR1 and CDR2 sequences are LNHDA and SQIVND (reference sequence). This CDR3 has 14 residues. Losses at the gene ends were 10 bases for V and 4 bases for J; bases not matched to a gene: 12. RNA totalling about 0.5 to 1 ug underwent reverse transcription with random hexamers. Across 54 Vbeta and 13 Jbeta, immunoSEQ multiplex PCR amplified TCR beta CDR3. In TCRdb, the immunoSEQ multiplex PCR reads were re-called with MiXCR into one record per CDR3 protein. The sample lists about 130,000 distinct CDR3 sequences; approximately 79% were seen once. The data derive from a study of CD8 T cells in Susac syndrome.

This TCR was recovered from a human donor with multiple sclerosis. The chain combines TRBV19 with TRBJ1-2; TRBD1 aligns across 7 bases. The sample taken for sequencing was CD8+ T cells from PBMCs. In DNA form, the CDR3 reads TGTGCCACTTGGAACCCGACAGGGACCTATGGCTACACCTTC. The encoded protein is CATWNPTGTYGYTF.